This is a list of T cell receptor beta chains from one sample in a study of patients and donors after allogeneic stem cell transplantation. TCRdb re-called the RT-PCR reads through MiXCR, storing one row per CDR3 protein. The sample lists about 960,000 distinct CDR3 sequences, approximately 18% occurring once. What was sequenced was blood, either unsorted or a sorted T cell fraction (not recorded which). These TCRs come from a human donor who was either an allogeneic HSCT recipient or a stem cell or donor lymphocyte infusion donor (not recorded which). It is not recorded whose cells these are; they may come from a transplant donor. The CDR3 runs from the conserved cysteine through the conserved F or W. The order of the fields is clone size, V gene, J gene, D gene, CDR3 protein, CDR3 DNA. The D gene is left open where the match is weak. Part of the rows lack a size; the others show once, few, many or a class for expanded clones.

few	TRBV12-3/TRBV12-4	TRBJ1-1	NA	CASSLKGLEAFF	TGTGCCAGCAGTTTAAAGGGGTTGGAAGCTTTCTTT
few	TRBV12-3/TRBV12-4	TRBJ2-1	TRBD2	CASGSGGPYNEQFF	TGTGCCAGCGGTAGCGGGGGCCCCTACAATGAGCAGTTCTTC
few	TRBV30	TRBJ2-1	TRBD2	CAWRRGPGGSDEFF	TGTGCCTGGAGGAGAGGCCCGGGCGGGAGTGATGAGTTCTTC
NA	TRBV10-3	TRBJ2-2	TRBD1	CAKGQVAGELFF	TGTGCCAAGGGACAGGTCGCCGGGGAGCTGTTTTTT
NA	TRBV2	TRBJ2-1	TRBD1	CASSEALRQGNEQFF	TGTGCCAGCAGTGAAGCGCTTCGACAGGGGAATGAGCAGTTCTTC
many	TRBV5-1	TRBJ2-7	TRBD1	CASSPGQPYEQYF	TGCGCCAGCAGCCCGGGACAGCCCTACGAGCAGTACTTC
NA	TRBV15	TRBJ1-3	NA	CATSMDRVGNTIYF	TGTGCCACCAGCATGGACCGCGTTGGAAACACCATATATTTT
few	TRBV24-1	TRBJ2-1	TRBD2	CATSDALAGAGYDEQFF	TGTGCCACCAGTGATGCACTAGCGGGAGCGGGATATGATGAGCAGTTCTTC
few	TRBV25-1	TRBJ1-6	NA	CASSEVGRADNSPLHF	TGTGCCAGCAGTGAAGTTGGTAGGGCGGATAATTCACCCCTCCACTTT
many	TRBV5-1	TRBJ2-1	TRBD1	CASSLVQGAYNEQFF	TGCGCCAGCAGCTTGGTACAGGGGGCCTACAATGAGCAGTTCTTC
NA	TRBV7-7	TRBJ2-7	TRBD2	CASSFALAGGYEQYF	TGTGCCAGCAGCTTCGCCCTAGCGGGGGGCTACGAGCAGTACTTC
few	TRBV20-1	TRBJ2-7	NA	CSVPLPYEQYF	TGCAGTGTCCCCCTCCCTTACGAGCAGTACTTC
NA	TRBV9	TRBJ2-2	TRBD1	CASSVRPGQGENGELFF	TGTGCCAGCAGCGTCCGACCGGGACAGGGGGAGAACGGGGAGCTGTTTTTT
many	TRBV15	TRBJ1-5	TRBD1	CATSRDRGRNQPQHF	TGTGCCACCAGCCGGGACAGGGGGCGAAATCAGCCCCAGCATTTT
NA	TRBV2	TRBJ1-4	NA	CASRTGPPGPNEKLFF	TGTGCCAGCAGAACCGGCCCACCAGGGCCTAATGAAAAACTGTTTTTT
NA	TRBV28	TRBJ2-7	TRBD2	CASGPSGRAGEQYF	TGTGCCTCCGGCCCTAGCGGGAGGGCCGGTGAGCAGTACTTC